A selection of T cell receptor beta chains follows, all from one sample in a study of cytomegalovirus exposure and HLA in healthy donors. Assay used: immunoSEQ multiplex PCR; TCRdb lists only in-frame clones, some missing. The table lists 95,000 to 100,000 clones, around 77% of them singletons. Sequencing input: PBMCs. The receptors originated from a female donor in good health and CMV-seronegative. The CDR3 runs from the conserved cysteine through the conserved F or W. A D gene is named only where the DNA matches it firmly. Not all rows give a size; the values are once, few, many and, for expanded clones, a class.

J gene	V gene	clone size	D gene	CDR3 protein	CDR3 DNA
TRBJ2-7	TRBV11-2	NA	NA	CASSLDLGDEQYF	TGTGCCAGCAGCTTAGATCTGGGCGACGAGCAGTACTTC
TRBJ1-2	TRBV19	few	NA	CASSIGLFGQKSGYGYTF	TGTGCCAGTAGTATAGGATTGTTCGGACAGAAGAGTGGCTATGGCTACACCTTC
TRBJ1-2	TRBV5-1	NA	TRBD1	CASTTGENYGYTF	TGCGCCAGCACGACAGGGGAGAACTATGGCTACACCTTC
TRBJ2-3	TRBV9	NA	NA	CASSVVAQTTDTQYF	TGTGCCAGCAGCGTAGTGGCACAGACCACAGATACGCAGTATTTT
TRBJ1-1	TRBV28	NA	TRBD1	CASSSQGVLTAFF	TGTGCCAGCAGTTCCCAGGGGGTTCTTACGGCTTTCTTT
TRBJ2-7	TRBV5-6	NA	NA	CASSGPGLKSSYEQYF	TGTGCCAGCAGCGGACCGGGACTCAAGAGCTCCTACGAGCAGTACTTC
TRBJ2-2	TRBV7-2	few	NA	CASSLAGTGELFF	TGTGCCAGCAGCCTAGCCGGCACCGGGGAGCTGTTTTTT
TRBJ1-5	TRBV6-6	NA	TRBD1	CASRTPGDRGNQPQHF	TGTGCCAGCAGGACTCCAGGGGACAGAGGCAATCAGCCCCAGCATTTT
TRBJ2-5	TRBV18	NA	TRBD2	CASSPPSLGLARETQYF	TGTGCCAGCTCACCACCCTCCTTGGGACTAGCGAGGGAGACCCAGTACTTC
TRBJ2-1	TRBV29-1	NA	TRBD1	CSGDRGSYNEQFF	TGCAGCGGAGACAGGGGTTCCTACAATGAGCAGTTCTTC
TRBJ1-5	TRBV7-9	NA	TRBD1	CSSSRGTGAPQHF	TGTTCCAGCAGCCGGGGGACAGGGGCACCCCAGCATTTT
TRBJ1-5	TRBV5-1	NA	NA	CASSLEGDSNQPQHF	TGCGCCAGCAGCTTGGAGGGAGATAGCAATCAGCCCCAGCATTTT
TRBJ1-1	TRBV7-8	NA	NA	CASGRLSEAFF	TGTGCCAGCGGCAGACTATCGGAAGCTTTCTTT
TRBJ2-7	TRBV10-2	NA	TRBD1	CASSGQGAREQYF	TGCGCCAGCAGCGGACAGGGGGCGCGGGAGCAGTACTTC
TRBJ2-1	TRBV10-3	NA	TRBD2	CAISERGVGNEQFF	TGTGCCATCAGTGAACGGGGGGTAGGGAATGAGCAGTTCTTC
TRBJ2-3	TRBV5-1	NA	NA	CASSSGVDTQYF	TGCGCCAGCAGCTCCGGTGTAGATACGCAGTATTTT
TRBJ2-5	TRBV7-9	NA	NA	CASSLVSARETQYF	TGTGCCAGCAGCTTAGTATCAGCGCGAGAGACCCAGTACTTC
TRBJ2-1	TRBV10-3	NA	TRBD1	CAISGNRGDEQFF	TGTGCCATCAGTGGAAACAGGGGTGATGAGCAGTTCTTC
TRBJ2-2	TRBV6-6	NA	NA	CASSYLGGTGELFF	TGTGCCAGCAGTTACCTCGGGGGCACCGGGGAGCTGTTTTTT
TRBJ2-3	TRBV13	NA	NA	CASSLAQVTDTQYF	TGTGCCAGCAGCTTAGCGCAGGTCACAGATACGCAGTATTTT
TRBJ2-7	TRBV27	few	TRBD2	CASRRGTSEAYEQYF	TGTGCCAGCAGGCGCGGGACTAGCGAGGCCTACGAGCAGTACTTC
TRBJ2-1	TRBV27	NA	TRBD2	CASRTSGRAVEQFF	TGTGCCAGCAGAACTAGCGGGAGGGCGGTAGAGCAGTTCTTC
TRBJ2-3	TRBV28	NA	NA	CASSRGGASTDTQYF	TGTGCCAGCAGCCGCGGCGGAGCAAGCACAGATACGCAGTATTTT
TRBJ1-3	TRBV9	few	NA	CASTGWPGNTIYF	TGTGCCAGTACAGGGTGGCCTGGAAACACCATATATTTT
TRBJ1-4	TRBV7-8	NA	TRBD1	CASSLTGGTNEKLFF	TGTGCCAGCAGCTTAACAGGGGGTACTAATGAAAAACTGTTTTTT
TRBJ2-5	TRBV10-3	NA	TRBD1	CAISGWSGGQQETQYF	TGTGCCATCAGTGGATGGTCAGGGGGACAGCAAGAGACCCAGTACTTC
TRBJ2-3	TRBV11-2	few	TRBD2	CASSLGRGGHTDTQYF	TGTGCCAGCAGCTTGGGACGGGGGGGCCACACAGATACGCAGTATTTT
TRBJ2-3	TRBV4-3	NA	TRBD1	CASSRGTGNYRTDTQYF	TGCGCCAGCAGCCGCGGGACAGGGAATTATCGCACAGATACGCAGTATTTT
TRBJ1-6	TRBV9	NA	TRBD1	CASSGISGTGYASPLHF	TGTGCCAGCAGCGGTATCTCCGGGACAGGGTATGCCTCACCCCTCCACTTT
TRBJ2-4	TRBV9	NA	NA	CASSVADGVAKNIQYF	TGTGCCAGCAGCGTAGCGGATGGAGTAGCCAAAAACATTCAGTACTTC
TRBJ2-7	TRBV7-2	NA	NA	CASSIDRIYEQYF	TGTGCCAGCAGTATCGACAGAATCTACGAGCAGTACTTC
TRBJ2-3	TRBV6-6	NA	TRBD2	CASSKLAGGITDTQYF	TGTGCCAGCAGTAAACTAGCGGGAGGGATAACAGATACGCAGTATTTT
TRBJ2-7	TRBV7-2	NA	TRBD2	CASSLVLAGGQNEQYF	TGTGCCAGCAGCTTGGTACTAGCGGGAGGTCAGAACGAGCAGTACTTC
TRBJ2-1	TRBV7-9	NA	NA	CASSAIGERNNEQFF	TGTGCCAGCAGCGCCATTGGGGAGAGAAACAATGAGCAGTTCTTC
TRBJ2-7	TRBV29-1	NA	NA	CSVRLILTYEQYF	TGCAGCGTTCGACTGATTCTTACCTACGAGCAGTACTTC
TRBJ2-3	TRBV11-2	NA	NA	CASSRSRGLTDTQYF	TGTGCCAGCAGCCGTTCGAGGGGACTGACAGATACGCAGTATTTT
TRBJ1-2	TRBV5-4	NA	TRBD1	CASSLPGGAGNYGYTF	TGTGCCAGCAGCTTGCCAGGGGGCGCAGGGAATTATGGCTACACCTTC